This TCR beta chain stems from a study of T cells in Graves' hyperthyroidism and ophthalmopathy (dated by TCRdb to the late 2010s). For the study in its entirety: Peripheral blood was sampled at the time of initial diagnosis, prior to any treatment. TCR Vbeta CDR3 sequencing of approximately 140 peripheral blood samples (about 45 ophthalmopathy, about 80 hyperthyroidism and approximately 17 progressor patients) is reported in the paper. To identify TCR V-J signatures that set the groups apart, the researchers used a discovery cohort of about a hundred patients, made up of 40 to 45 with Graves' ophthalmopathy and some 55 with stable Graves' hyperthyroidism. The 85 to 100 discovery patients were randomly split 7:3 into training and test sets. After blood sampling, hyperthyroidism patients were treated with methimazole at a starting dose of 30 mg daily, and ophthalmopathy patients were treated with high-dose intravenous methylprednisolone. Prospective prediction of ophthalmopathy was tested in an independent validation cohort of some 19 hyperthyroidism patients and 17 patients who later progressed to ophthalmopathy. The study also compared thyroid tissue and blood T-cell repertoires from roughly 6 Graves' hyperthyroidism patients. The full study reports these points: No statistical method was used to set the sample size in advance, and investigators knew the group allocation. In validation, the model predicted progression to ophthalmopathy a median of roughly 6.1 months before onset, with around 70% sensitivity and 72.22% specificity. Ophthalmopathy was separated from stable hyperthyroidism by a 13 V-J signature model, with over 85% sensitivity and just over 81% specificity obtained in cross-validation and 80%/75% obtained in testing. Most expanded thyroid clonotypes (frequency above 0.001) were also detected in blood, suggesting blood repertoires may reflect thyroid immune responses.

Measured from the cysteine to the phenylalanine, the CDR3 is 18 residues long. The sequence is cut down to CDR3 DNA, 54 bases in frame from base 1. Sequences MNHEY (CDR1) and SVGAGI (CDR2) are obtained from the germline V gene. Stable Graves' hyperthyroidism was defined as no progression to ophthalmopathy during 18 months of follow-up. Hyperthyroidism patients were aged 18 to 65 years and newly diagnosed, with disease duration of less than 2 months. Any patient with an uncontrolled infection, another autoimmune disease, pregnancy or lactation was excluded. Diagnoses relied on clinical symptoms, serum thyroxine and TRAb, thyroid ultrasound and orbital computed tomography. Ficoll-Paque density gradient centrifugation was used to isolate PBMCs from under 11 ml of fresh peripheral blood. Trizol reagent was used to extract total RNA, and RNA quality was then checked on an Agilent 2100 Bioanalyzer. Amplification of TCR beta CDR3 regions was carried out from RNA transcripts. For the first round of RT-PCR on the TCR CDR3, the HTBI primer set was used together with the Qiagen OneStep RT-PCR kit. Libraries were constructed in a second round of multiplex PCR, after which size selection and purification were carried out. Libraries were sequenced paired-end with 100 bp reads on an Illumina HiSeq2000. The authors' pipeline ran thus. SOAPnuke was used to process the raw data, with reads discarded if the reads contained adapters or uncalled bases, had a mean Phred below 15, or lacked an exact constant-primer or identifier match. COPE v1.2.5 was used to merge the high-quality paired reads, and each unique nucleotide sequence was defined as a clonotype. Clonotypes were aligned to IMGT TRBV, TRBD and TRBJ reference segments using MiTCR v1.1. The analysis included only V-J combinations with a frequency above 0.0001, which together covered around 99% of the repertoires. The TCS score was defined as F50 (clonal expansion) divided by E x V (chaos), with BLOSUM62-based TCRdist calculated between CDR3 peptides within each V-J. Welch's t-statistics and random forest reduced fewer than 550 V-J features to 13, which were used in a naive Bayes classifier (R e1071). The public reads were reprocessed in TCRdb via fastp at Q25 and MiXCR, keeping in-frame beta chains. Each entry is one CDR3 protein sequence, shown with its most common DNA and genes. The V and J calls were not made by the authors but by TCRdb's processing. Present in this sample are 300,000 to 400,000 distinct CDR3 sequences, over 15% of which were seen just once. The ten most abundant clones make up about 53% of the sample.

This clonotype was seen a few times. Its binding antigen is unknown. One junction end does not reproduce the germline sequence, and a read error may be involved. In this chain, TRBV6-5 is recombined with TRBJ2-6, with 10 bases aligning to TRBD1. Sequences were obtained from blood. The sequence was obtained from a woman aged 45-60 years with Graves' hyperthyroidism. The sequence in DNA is TGTGCCAGCAGTTACGGTGACAGGGGGCTCTCTGGGGCCAACGCCCTGACTTTC. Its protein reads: CASSYGDRGLSGANALTF.